This T cell receptor (beta chain) was captured by sequencing in a study of T cell responses to AZD1222 COVID-19 vaccine. The study's findings and limits: Most donors were white British and more were female, and clonal diversity was possibly underestimated.

Per germline, CDR1 MNHEY and CDR2 SVGEGT. The length of the CDR3 is 16 residues. The V segment lost 0 bases and the J segment 1 base; nucleotides outside the gene matches: 3. Data came from immunoSEQ multiplex PCR; TCRdb stores just in-frame clones and leaves some out. Altogether approximately 180,000 clones are present, 80% to 90% being singletons, with the ten largest covering roughly 4%. Comment on this clone: Its antigen is not known.

The origin of this receptor is an adult who received the MenACWY meningococcal vaccine as a control. The sample consisted of peripheral blood, taken 28 days after the second dose of the MenACWY control vaccine. The chain employs TRBV6-2 or TRBV6-3 and TRBJ2-7; 10 bases map to TRBD1. CDR3 nucleotide sequence: TGTGCCAGCAGTTACTCCTGGACAGGGGGATCCTACGAGCAGTACTTC. Translation: CASSYSWTGGSYEQYF.